The rows below give T cell receptor beta chains drawn from one sample of a study of T cell responses to AZD1222 COVID-19 vaccine. Profiling relied on immunoSEQ multiplex PCR, and the TCRdb table lists in-frame clones only, not all of them. The sample consists of over 150,000 clones, 85% to 90% of them appearing once. The sequencing here drew on peripheral blood, taken 28 days after the second AZD1222 dose. These receptors were collected from an adult who received the AZD1222 COVID-19 vaccine. Both conserved end residues are part of each CDR3. A D gene is named only where the DNA matches it firmly. The listing skips clone size in some rows; elsewhere it reads once, few, many or a size class.

abundance: .; d_gene: .; j_gene: TRBJ2-2; v_gene: TRBV6-5; CDR3nt: TGTGCCAGCACAGGGGCAGTTCCCGGGGAGCTGTTTTTT; CDR3aa: CASTGAVPGELFF
abundance: .; d_gene: .; j_gene: TRBJ1-1; v_gene: TRBV9; CDR3nt: TGTGCCAGCAGCGTAGTCCCGGGGAACACTGAAGCTTTCTTT; CDR3aa: CASSVVPGNTEAFF
abundance: .; d_gene: .; j_gene: TRBJ1-1; v_gene: TRBV5-1; CDR3nt: TGCGCCAGCAGCCCATACCAAGGGAACACTGAAGCTTTCTTT; CDR3aa: CASSPYQGNTEAFF
abundance: .; d_gene: .; j_gene: TRBJ1-1; v_gene: TRBV14; CDR3nt: TGTGCCAGCAGCCAAGAAATAGGTGGAGTAAACACTGAAGCTTTCTTT; CDR3aa: CASSQEIGGVNTEAFF
abundance: .; d_gene: .; j_gene: TRBJ1-5; v_gene: TRBV28; CDR3nt: TGTGCCAGCAGTTTCCGAGGGCTTGGTCAGCCCCAGCATTTT; CDR3aa: CASSFRGLGQPQHF
abundance: few; d_gene: TRBD1; j_gene: TRBJ1-1; v_gene: TRBV19; CDR3nt: TGTGCCAGTACACAGGGGCGCCTGAACACTGAAGCTTTCTTT; CDR3aa: CASTQGRLNTEAFF
abundance: .; d_gene: TRBD1; j_gene: TRBJ1-6; v_gene: TRBV23-1; CDR3nt: TGCGCCAGCACTTTAGGGAGACAGGGCCAACTAGGGGGTCCCTTT; CDR3aa: CASTLGRQGQLGGPF
abundance: .; d_gene: TRBD1; j_gene: TRBJ2-1; v_gene: TRBV28; CDR3nt: TGTGCCATCCTAGGGACAGGGGGCCATGAGCAGTTCTTC; CDR3aa: CAILGTGGHEQFF
abundance: .; d_gene: TRBD2; j_gene: TRBJ2-3; v_gene: TRBV30; CDR3nt: TGTGCCTGGAGTGTACGGAGCGGGGGCACAGATACGCAGTATTTT; CDR3aa: CAWSVRSGGTDTQYF
abundance: .; d_gene: TRBD1; j_gene: TRBJ2-3; v_gene: TRBV7-9; CDR3nt: TGTGCCAGCAGCGACCGAGGACAGGGGATCACAGATACGCAGTATTTT; CDR3aa: CASSDRGQGITDTQYF
abundance: .; d_gene: .; j_gene: TRBJ1-2; v_gene: TRBV3-1/TRBV3-2; CDR3nt: TGTGCCAGCAGCCAAGATTTCACGGGGAGAGATGGCTACACCTTC; CDR3aa: CASSQDFTGRDGYTF
abundance: .; d_gene: .; j_gene: TRBJ1-2; v_gene: TRBV11-2; CDR3nt: TGTGCCAGCAGCTTATCCTATGTAGGGTACGGCTACACCTTC; CDR3aa: CASSLSYVGYGYTF
abundance: .; d_gene: .; j_gene: TRBJ1-5; v_gene: TRBV19; CDR3nt: TGTGCCAGTGCCGCGAGGGGGGGCTTTGGTAGCAATCAGCCCCAGCATTTT; CDR3aa: CASAARGGFGSNQPQHF
abundance: .; d_gene: .; j_gene: TRBJ1-6; v_gene: TRBV24-1; CDR3nt: TGTGCCACCAGTGATTGGGGGCGGCTGGTTTTCGATTCACCCCTCCACTTT; CDR3aa: CATSDWGRLVFDSPLHF
abundance: .; d_gene: .; j_gene: TRBJ1-1; v_gene: TRBV5-1; CDR3nt: TGCGCCAGCAGCTTTGGAGCAGGGCAGAACACTGAAGCTTTCTTT; CDR3aa: CASSFGAGQNTEAFF
abundance: .; d_gene: TRBD2; j_gene: TRBJ2-7; v_gene: TRBV9; CDR3nt: TGTGCCAGCAGCTCCCTTACGGGGGGGCGGAACGAGCAGTACTTC; CDR3aa: CASSSLTGGRNEQYF
abundance: .; d_gene: .; j_gene: TRBJ2-3; v_gene: TRBV19; CDR3nt: TGTGCCAGTAGTATTGGCCCCAGGGAAGATACGCAGTATTTT; CDR3aa: CASSIGPREDTQYF
abundance: .; d_gene: .; j_gene: TRBJ2-6; v_gene: TRBV7-2; CDR3nt: TGTGCCAGCAGCTTAACGCCCTCGGGGGCCAACGTCCTGACTTTC; CDR3aa: CASSLTPSGANVLTF
abundance: .; d_gene: TRBD1; j_gene: TRBJ2-2; v_gene: TRBV7-2; CDR3nt: TGTGCCAGCAGCTTAGGACAGGGGATCGGCGGGGAGCTGTTTTTT; CDR3aa: CASSLGQGIGGELFF
abundance: once; d_gene: TRBD2; j_gene: TRBJ2-6; v_gene: TRBV9; CDR3nt: TGTGCCAGCAGCGTAGGGACTAGCTCTGGGGCCAACGTCCTGACTTTC; CDR3aa: CASSVGTSSGANVLTF
abundance: few; d_gene: TRBD1; j_gene: TRBJ1-4; v_gene: TRBV6-1; CDR3nt: TGTGCCAGCAGTGACACAGGGGGTCAGGAAAAACTGTTTTTT; CDR3aa: CASSDTGGQEKLFF
abundance: .; d_gene: .; j_gene: TRBJ2-2; v_gene: TRBV7-9; CDR3nt: TGTGCCAGCAGCTCGACTAACGCGAACACCGGGGAGCTGTTTTTT; CDR3aa: CASSSTNANTGELFF
abundance: .; d_gene: .; j_gene: TRBJ1-2; v_gene: TRBV2; CDR3nt: TGTGCCAGCAGTGAGTCAGGGGCCTATGGCTACACCTTC; CDR3aa: CASSESGAYGYTF
abundance: .; d_gene: .; j_gene: TRBJ1-1; v_gene: TRBV25-1; CDR3nt: TGTGCCAGCAGTGTAGACAGCACTGAAGCTTTCTTT; CDR3aa: CASSVDSTEAFF
abundance: .; d_gene: TRBD1; j_gene: TRBJ1-4; v_gene: TRBV9; CDR3nt: TGTGCCAGCAGCGTCTCAGGGGGCCGTGAAAAACTGTTTTTT; CDR3aa: CASSVSGGREKLFF
abundance: .; d_gene: TRBD2; j_gene: TRBJ2-5; v_gene: TRBV19; CDR3nt: TGTGCCAGTAGTATGGGGGGAGCGGGGGGGGCTGGGACCCAGTACTTC; CDR3aa: CASSMGGAGGAGTQYF
abundance: once; d_gene: TRBD1; j_gene: TRBJ1-5; v_gene: TRBV19; CDR3nt: TGTGCCAGTAGTACCCGACAGGGGAGGAATCAGCCCCAGCATTTT; CDR3aa: CASSTRQGRNQPQHF
abundance: .; d_gene: TRBD1; j_gene: TRBJ2-3; v_gene: TRBV7-3; CDR3nt: TGTGCCAGCAGCTCCGGGACAGCAGGCACAGATACGCAGTATTTT; CDR3aa: CASSSGTAGTDTQYF
abundance: .; d_gene: TRBD2; j_gene: TRBJ2-7; v_gene: TRBV4-3; CDR3nt: TGCGCCAGCAGCCAAGACTCAGGGCTAGCGGGGCTCTTCTCCTACGAGCAGTACTTC; CDR3aa: CASSQDSGLAGLFSYEQYF
abundance: once; d_gene: TRBD1; j_gene: TRBJ2-1; v_gene: TRBV5-1; CDR3nt: TGCGCCAGCAGCTTTGGTGGGACAGGGGACAATGAGCAGTTCTTC; CDR3aa: CASSFGGTGDNEQFF
abundance: .; d_gene: TRBD1; j_gene: TRBJ2-1; v_gene: TRBV7-9; CDR3nt: TGTGCCAGCAGCTTAGGGACAGGAGGAAATGAGCAGTTCTTC; CDR3aa: CASSLGTGGNEQFF
abundance: .; d_gene: .; j_gene: TRBJ2-1; v_gene: TRBV11-2; CDR3nt: TGTGCCAGCAGCTCTGGACCCTTTGAGCAGTTCTTC; CDR3aa: CASSSGPFEQFF
abundance: .; d_gene: .; j_gene: TRBJ2-3; v_gene: TRBV29-1; CDR3nt: TGCAGCGTTGCGGTCGGGGGCACAGATACGCAGTATTTT; CDR3aa: CSVAVGGTDTQYF
abundance: .; d_gene: TRBD2; j_gene: TRBJ2-3; v_gene: TRBV3-1/TRBV3-2; CDR3nt: TGTGCCAGCAGCCGTAACCCCTCACTAGCGGGGGGGCCTACGCAGTATTTT; CDR3aa: CASSRNPSLAGGPTQYF
abundance: few; d_gene: .; j_gene: TRBJ2-1; v_gene: TRBV5-4; CDR3nt: TGTGCCAGCAGCTTTGAAGGAAGCCGCAATGAGCAGTTCTTC; CDR3aa: CASSFEGSRNEQFF
abundance: .; d_gene: .; j_gene: TRBJ2-1; v_gene: TRBV6-5; CDR3nt: TGTGCCAGCAGTCCCCGACAGGGGAGGGACAATGAGCAGTTCTTC; CDR3aa: CASSPRQGRDNEQFF
abundance: .; d_gene: .; j_gene: TRBJ1-6; v_gene: TRBV3-1/TRBV3-2; CDR3nt: TGTGCCAGCAGCCAAGGGTTCGGAGAAACACCCCTCCACTTT; CDR3aa: CASSQGFGETPLHF
abundance: .; d_gene: .; j_gene: TRBJ2-7; v_gene: TRBV9; CDR3nt: TGTGCCAGCAGCGACGGGGCTTTTGAGCAGTACTTC; CDR3aa: CASSDGAFEQYF
abundance: .; d_gene: TRBD2; j_gene: TRBJ2-1; v_gene: TRBV5-1; CDR3nt: TGCGCCAGCAGCTTGGCATCGAGCGGGGGCAGGAATGAGCAGTTCTTC; CDR3aa: CASSLASSGGRNEQFF
abundance: .; d_gene: TRBD2; j_gene: TRBJ2-1; v_gene: TRBV30; CDR3nt: TGTGCCTGGACTGGGACTAGCGGGGTCGCCTACAATGAGCAGTTCTTC; CDR3aa: CAWTGTSGVAYNEQFF
abundance: few; d_gene: TRBD1; j_gene: TRBJ1-2; v_gene: TRBV29-1; CDR3nt: TGCAGCGTTCGACAGGGATATGGCTACACCTTC; CDR3aa: CSVRQGYGYTF
abundance: .; d_gene: .; j_gene: TRBJ1-1; v_gene: TRBV5-1; CDR3nt: TGCGCCAGCAGCTTGGTAAGGGGCACTGAAGCTTTCTTT; CDR3aa: CASSLVRGTEAFF
abundance: .; d_gene: TRBD1; j_gene: TRBJ1-2; v_gene: TRBV5-1; CDR3nt: TGCGCCAGCAGCGGCGGGACAGATCGCATTTATGGCTACACCTTC; CDR3aa: CASSGGTDRIYGYTF
abundance: .; d_gene: .; j_gene: TRBJ1-3; v_gene: TRBV30; CDR3nt: TGTGCCTGGAGTTTCTTGCGGGGCTCTGGAAACACCATATATTTT; CDR3aa: CAWSFLRGSGNTIYF
abundance: once; d_gene: .; j_gene: TRBJ1-6; v_gene: TRBV10-3; CDR3nt: TGTGCCATCAGCACCGGGCCCGATAATTCACCCCTCCACTTT; CDR3aa: CAISTGPDNSPLHF